This note documents a single T cell receptor (beta chain) sequence. The CDR3 is 11 amino acids. The V gene's germline CDR1 is DFQATT and CDR2 SNEGSKA (reference sequence). V was trimmed by 6 bases and J by 6 bases, leaving 11 bases between them. This sample is part of a study of control samples from healthy donors and cancer patients. Measured with immunoSEQ multiplex PCR; TCRdb has only the in-frame clones, and not every one. This sample carries under 140,000 clones, more than 75% of them seen once, and the ten largest clones take 3.5% to 4.5%. The chain joins TRBV20-1 to TRBJ1-2; D is undetermined. The specimen was PBMCs. This TCR was sampled from a woman aged 60 to 75 with lung cancer. The CDR3 DNA reads as TGCAGTGCCGTGGAGGCTGATGGCTACACCTTC. Its protein is CSAVEADGYTF.